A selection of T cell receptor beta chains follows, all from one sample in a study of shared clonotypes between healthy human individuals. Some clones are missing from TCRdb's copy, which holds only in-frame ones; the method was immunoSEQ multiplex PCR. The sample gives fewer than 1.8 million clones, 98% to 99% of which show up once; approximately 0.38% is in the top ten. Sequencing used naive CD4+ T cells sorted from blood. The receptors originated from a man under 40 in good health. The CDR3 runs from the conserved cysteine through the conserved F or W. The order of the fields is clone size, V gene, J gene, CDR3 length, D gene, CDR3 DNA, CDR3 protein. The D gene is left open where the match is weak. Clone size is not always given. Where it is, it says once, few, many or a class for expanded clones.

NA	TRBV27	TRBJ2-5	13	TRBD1	TGTGCCAGCCGGACAGGGATCGAAGAGACCCAGTACTTC	CASRTGIEETQYF
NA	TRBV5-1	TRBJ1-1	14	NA	TGCGCCAGCAGCTTGGCCGGGTTTGGAACTGAAGCTTTCTTT	CASSLAGFGTEAFF
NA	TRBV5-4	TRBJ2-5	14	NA	TGTGCCAGCAGCTCCATAGGCGTCCAAGAGACCCAGTACTTC	CASSSIGVQETQYF
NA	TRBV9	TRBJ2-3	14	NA	TGTGCCAGCAGCGTAGGGAGGAGCACAGATACGCAGTATTTT	CASSVGRSTDTQYF
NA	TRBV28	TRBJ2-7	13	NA	TGTGCCAGCAGCCGCCCACCGTCGCACGAGCAGTACTTC	CASSRPPSHEQYF
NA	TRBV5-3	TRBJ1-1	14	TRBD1	TGTGCCAGAGGTGAACGGACAGGGAACACTGAAGCTTTCTTT	CARGERTGNTEAFF
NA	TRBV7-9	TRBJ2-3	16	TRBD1	TGTGCCAGCAGCATACTCCGGGACAGGGTTACAGATACGCAGTATTTT	CASSILRDRVTDTQYF
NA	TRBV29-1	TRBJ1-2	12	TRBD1	TGCAGCGTTGTAAGGACAGGATATGGCTACACCTTC	CSVVRTGYGYTF
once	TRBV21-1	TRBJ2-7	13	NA	TGTGCCAGCAGCACTCAGACCCCATCCGAGCAGTACTTC	CASSTQTPSEQYF
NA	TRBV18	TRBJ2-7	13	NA	TGTGCCAGCTCACCGGGGGCGGGCTACGAGCAGTACTTC	CASSPGAGYEQYF
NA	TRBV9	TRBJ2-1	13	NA	TGTGCCAGCAGCGTAGTAGGGGGTACTGAGCAGTTCTTC	CASSVVGGTEQFF
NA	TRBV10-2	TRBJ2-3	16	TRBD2	TGCGCCAGCAGTGAGACGGGCGGGAGTGCCACAGATACGCAGTATTTT	CASSETGGSATDTQYF
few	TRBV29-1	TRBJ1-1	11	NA	TGCAGCGTTGAGGTGAACACTGAAGCTTTCTTT	CSVEVNTEAFF
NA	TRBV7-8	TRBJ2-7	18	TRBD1	TGTGCCAGCAGCCGCGGGACAGGGGGCAACCCGAACTCCTACGAGCAGTACTTC	CASSRGTGGNPNSYEQYF
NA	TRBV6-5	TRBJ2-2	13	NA	TGTGCCAGCAATCCCTCGGGCACCGGGGAGCTGTTTTTT	CASNPSGTGELFF
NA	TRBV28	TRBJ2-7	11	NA	TGTGCCAGCACCTCCCTCAGGGAGCAGTACTTC	CASTSLREQYF
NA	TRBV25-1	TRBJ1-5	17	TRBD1	TGTGCCAGCAGTGAGGGCGGCAGGGGGAGGATCAATCAGCCCCAGCATTTT	CASSEGGRGRINQPQHF
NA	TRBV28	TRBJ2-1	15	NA	TGTGCCAGCAGGCCCGTGTGGGGAGCCTACAATGAGCAGTTCTTC	CASRPVWGAYNEQFF
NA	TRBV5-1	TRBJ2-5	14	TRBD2	TGCGCCAGCAGTGGGGGACTAGCGGAAGAGACCCAGTACTTC	CASSGGLAEETQYF
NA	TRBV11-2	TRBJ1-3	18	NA	TGTGCCAGCAGCTTAGATAGACAGCGAGGGGTGCCTGGAAACACCATATATTTT	CASSLDRQRGVPGNTIYF
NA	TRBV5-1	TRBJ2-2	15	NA	TGCGCCAGCAGCTGGTCTCGATCGCTTACCGGGGAGCTGTTTTTT	CASSWSRSLTGELFF
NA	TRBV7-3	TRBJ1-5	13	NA	TGTGCCAGCAGCTTAACGGCGGGACAGCCCCAGCATTTT	CASSLTAGQPQHF
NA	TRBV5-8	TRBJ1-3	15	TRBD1	TGTGCCAGCAGAAAGGACAGGGCAACTGGAAACACCATATATTTT	CASRKDRATGNTIYF
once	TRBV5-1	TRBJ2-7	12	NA	TGCGCCAGCAGCTTGGGGCTGAACGAGCAGTACTTC	CASSLGLNEQYF
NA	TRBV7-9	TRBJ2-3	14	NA	TGTGCCAGCAGCTTAAGAGCGGGCGGGCATACGCAGTATTTT	CASSLRAGGHTQYF
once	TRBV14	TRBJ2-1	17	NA	TGTGCCAGCAGCCAAGATCCCTATCCCGCCTCATACAATGAGCAGTTCTTC	CASSQDPYPASYNEQFF
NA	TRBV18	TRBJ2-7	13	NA	TGTGCCAGCGCCACAGGCTTACCCTACGAGCAGTACTTC	CASATGLPYEQYF
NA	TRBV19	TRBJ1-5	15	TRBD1	TGTGCCAGTAGTATAGAAGGGACAGGGGTACAGCCCCAGCATTTT	CASSIEGTGVQPQHF
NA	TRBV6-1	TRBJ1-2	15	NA	TGTGCCAGCAGTGACGTCGGACAGAAAAACTATGGCTACACCTTC	CASSDVGQKNYGYTF
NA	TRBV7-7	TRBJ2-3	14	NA	TGTGCCAGCAGCTTAACCTCGTGGGAAGATACGCAGTATTTT	CASSLTSWEDTQYF
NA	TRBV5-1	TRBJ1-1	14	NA	TGCGCCAGCAGCTTGGGAGGAGGGGGAACTGAAGCTTTCTTT	CASSLGGGGTEAFF
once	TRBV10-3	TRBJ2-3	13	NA	TGTGCCATCAAAACAGGAAGCACAGATACGCAGTATTTT	CAIKTGSTDTQYF
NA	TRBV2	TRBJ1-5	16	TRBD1	TGTGCCAGCAGAACCCCAGGGGGCGACGGCAATCAGCCCCAGCATTTT	CASRTPGGDGNQPQHF
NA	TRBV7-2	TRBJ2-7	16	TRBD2	TGTGCCAGCAGCTTACGAGCGGGAGTGGAGTCCTACGAGCAGTACTTC	CASSLRAGVESYEQYF
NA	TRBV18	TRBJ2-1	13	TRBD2	TGTGCCAGCCCACCACCGGGCAGGCTAGCGGGAGTCTTC	CASPPPGRLAGVF
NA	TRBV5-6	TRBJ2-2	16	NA	TGTGCCAGCAGCCACGCATCCTGGTCGGACACCGGGGAGCTGTTTTTT	CASSHASWSDTGELFF
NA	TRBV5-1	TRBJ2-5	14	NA	TGCGCCAGCAGCTTGTTCTGGGGACAAGAGACCCAGTACTTC	CASSLFWGQETQYF
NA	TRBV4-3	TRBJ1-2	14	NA	TGCGCCAGCAGCCAAGAACTGGGGATCTATGGCTACACCTTC	CASSQELGIYGYTF
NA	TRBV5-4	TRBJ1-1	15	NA	TGTGCCAGCAGCTTGGGTTGGGGGGCGAACACTGAAGCTTTCTTT	CASSLGWGANTEAFF
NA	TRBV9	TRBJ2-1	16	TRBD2	TGTGCCAGCAGCGCCCCCGGGGGGAGCTCCTACAATGAGCAGTTCTTC	CASSAPGGSSYNEQFF
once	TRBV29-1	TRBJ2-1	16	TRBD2	TGCAGCGTTGACTCTGTGTGGGAGGGCTTAGGGAATGAGCAGTTCTTC	CSVDSVWEGLGNEQFF
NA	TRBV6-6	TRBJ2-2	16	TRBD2	TGTGCCAGCAGTTACTTCACTAGCGGGAGGTCCGGGGAGCTGTTTTTT	CASSYFTSGRSGELFF
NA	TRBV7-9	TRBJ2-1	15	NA	TGTGCCAGCAGCTTTAGGGGGAGCTCCTACAATGAGCAGTTCTTC	CASSFRGSSYNEQFF
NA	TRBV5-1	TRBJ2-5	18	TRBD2	TGCGCCAGCAGCACGATGGGACTAGCGGGAGGGAGCGGGGAGACCCAGTACTTC	CASSTMGLAGGSGETQYF
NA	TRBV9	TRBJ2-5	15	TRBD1	TGTGCCAGCAGCGCCCACCCGGGACAGCAAGAGACCCAGTACTTC	CASSAHPGQQETQYF
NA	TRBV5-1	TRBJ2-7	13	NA	TGCGCCAGCAGCTTGATGGGGAGGTACGAGCAGTACTTC	CASSLMGRYEQYF
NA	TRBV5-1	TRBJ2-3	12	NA	TGCGCCAGCAGCATGGGGCAGTTAGCGCAGTATTTT	CASSMGQLAQYF
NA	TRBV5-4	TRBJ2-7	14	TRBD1	TGTGCCAACAGGGGACGACGGAACTTCTACGAGCAGTACTTC	CANRGRRNFYEQYF
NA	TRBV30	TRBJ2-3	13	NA	TGTGCCAGGAGGGTGGGGCACACAGATACGCAGTATTTT	CARRVGHTDTQYF
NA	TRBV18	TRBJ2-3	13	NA	TGTGCCAGCTCACCAACTGACACAGATACGCAGTATTTT	CASSPTDTDTQYF
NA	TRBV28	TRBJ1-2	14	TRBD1	TGTGCCAGCAGCCCTACTCGGACAGGAAGGGGCTACACCTTC	CASSPTRTGRGYTF
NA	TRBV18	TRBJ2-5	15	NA	TGTGCCAGCTCAGCCCTCGGATCTTTTGGGGAGACCCAGTACTTC	CASSALGSFGETQYF
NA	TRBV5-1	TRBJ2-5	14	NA	TGCGCCAGCAGCTTGGGACAGAGGGGAGAGACCCAGTACTTC	CASSLGQRGETQYF
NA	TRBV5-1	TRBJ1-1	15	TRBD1	TGCGCCAGCGGGTCCGGGACAGGGACGTTTCTCGAAGCTTTCTTT	CASGSGTGTFLEAFF
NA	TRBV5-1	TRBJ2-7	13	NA	TGCGCCAGCAGCTTGGAGTACTGGGACGAGCAGTACTTC	CASSLEYWDEQYF